This T cell receptor beta chain was documented in a study of blood T cell repertoires in COVID-19. Study as a whole: The United States, Italy and Spain supplied acute and convalescent COVID-19 samples. Sources were T cells, B-cell-depleted T cells, or PBMCs; the material itself was cDNA or gDNA.

In the authors' workflow: It was from reference gene primer amplification that nucleated cell counts were estimated. TCRdb's table, derived via immunoSEQ multiplex PCR, lists solely in-frame clones and lacks some. From that table come the V and J calls and clone size; the DNA was used to work out D and trimming. The sample consists of 150,000 to 200,000 clones, roughly 73% of them appearing once. This sequence originates from a man between 65 and 85 years old with acute or convalescent COVID-19. The sample taken for sequencing was peripheral blood.

CDR3 region: CASSPPHSGGADTQYF. The CDR3 region has the DNA TGTGCCAGCTCACCGCCTCACAGCGGGGGGGCAGATACGCAGTATTTT. The chain combines TRBV18 with TRBJ2-3; the match to TRBD2 covers 10 bases. From germline, CDR1 is KGHSH and CDR2 LQKENI. The CDR3 has 16 residues. J lost 4 bases, V lost 3 bases, and 7 bases had no gene match.